The 17 T cell receptor beta chains given below trace back to one sample, sequenced in a study of T-cell reconstitution after alpha-beta-depleted transplantation in children. Using unique molecular identifiers, the investigators prepared the TCRbeta library. TCRdb reprocessed the PCR reads via MiXCR and lists one record per CDR3 protein. The data show some 550,000 distinct CDR3 sequences, with 23% seen just once and 12% to 15% held by the top ten. The sample here was PBMCs, mostly from graft donor cells, taken 360 days after TCRalphabeta/CD19-depleted stem cell transplant. These receptor sequences come from a boy in the first two years of life who had a stem cell transplant for acute myeloid leukemia, so the T cells may come from the graft donor.

In this sample, this clonotype turned up a few times. The gene calls are TRBV20-1 and TRBJ2-1; 13 nucleotides match TRBD2. CDR3 size: 21 residues. Germline lookup yields CDR1 DFQATT and CDR2 SNEGSKA (reference sequence). After removal of 0 bases from V and 0 bases from J, the junction contained 14 bases not matched to a gene. CDR3 nucleotide sequence: TGCAGTGCTAGAGATGGTAGAGGGGGGACTAGCGGGGTCAGCTCCTACAATGAGCAGTTCTTC. Residues: CSARDGRGGTSGVSSYNEQFF.

V is TRBV7-9 and J is TRBJ2-7; D is uncertain. Between the trimmed V and J ends, which lost 4 bases and 7 bases, there was a span of 11 bases. The CDR3 contains 12 residues. Germline V lookup: CDR1 SEHNR, CDR2 FQNEAQ (reference sequence). CDR3 nucleotides: TGTGCCAGCAGCTCCCAGGACCGAGAGCAGTACTTC. Residues: CASSSQDREQYF.

In this sample, this clonotype turned up a few times. V is TRBV15 and J is TRBJ2-3; D may be TRBD2 (5 bases). Germline CDR1 and CDR2: LNHNV and YYDKDF (reference sequence). This CDR3 is 13 amino acids long. The germline V and J ends were trimmed by 4 bases and 10 bases, with 15 bases remaining between them. CDR3 in amino acids: CATSTLPGSAQYF. CDR3 bases: TGTGCCACCAGCACCCTACCTGGGAGCGCGCAGTATTTT. Full variable domain (rest looked up from reference TRBV15 and TRBJ2-3): DAMVIQNPRYQVTQFGKPVTLSCSQTLNHNVMYWYQQKSSQAPKLLFHYYDKDFNNEADTPDNFQSRRPNTSFCFLDIRSPGLGDTAMYLCATSTLPGSAQYFGPGTRLTVL.

The V gene is TRBV28, the J gene TRBJ1-2, with D maybe TRBD1 (6 bases). Looked up from germline, CDR1 is MDHEN and CDR2 is SYDVKM. The CDR3 is made up of 14 amino acids. V lost 3 bases, J lost 5 bases, and 13 bases lay in between. CDR3 amino acids: CASSFIDRSYGYTF. In nucleotides, the CDR3 is TGTGCCAGCAGTTTTATAGACAGGAGTTATGGCTACACCTTC.

This clonotype was seen ten or more times. V and J are TRBV7-9 and TRBJ2-5; 10 nucleotides match TRBD1. CDR1 is SEHNR, CDR2 FQNEAQ, per germline (reference sequence). The V gene end was trimmed by 5 bases and the J gene end by 4 bases; junction bases not matched to a gene: 10. The CDR3 sequence is 16 residues long. The CDR3 bases are TGTGCCAGCAGCGCTACCGGGACAGGGGCGGGAGAGACCCAGTACTTC. Encoded protein: CASSATGTGAGETQYF. Drawing the rest from reference TRBV7-9 and TRBJ2-5, the complete variable domain is DTGVSQNPRHKITKRGQNVTFRCDPISEHNRLYWYRQTLGQGPEFLTYFQNEAQLEKSRLLSDRFSAERPKGSFSTLEIQRTEQGDSAMYLCASSATGTGAGETQYFGPGTRLLVL.

In its sample, this clonotype was seen many times. The chain combines TRBV20-1 with TRBJ2-5; TRBD2 aligns across 7 bases. The J segment lost 4 bases and the V segment lost 2 bases, leaving 4 bases of the junction unmatched. The CDR3 is 13 residues long. CDR1 is DFQATT and CDR2 is SNEGSKA in the germline V gene (reference sequence). CDR3: CSARRLAAETQYF. CDR3 sequence (DNA): TGCAGTGCTAGAAGACTAGCAGCAGAGACCCAGTACTTC.

This clonotype appeared a single time. A much larger clone is a single base away; this may be a read error. The rearrangement links TRBV5-7 to TRBJ1-1, with 8 bases matching TRBD1. TRBV5-7 is annotated as an ORF whose role is uncertain. The CDR3 has 15 residues. J lost 3 bases, V lost 4 bases, and 8 bases had no gene match. In DNA form, the CDR3 reads TGTGCCAGCAGCGCCGGACAGGGTAAGTACACTGAAGCTTTCTTT. Amino acid sequence: CASSAGQGKYTEAFF.

The chain recombines TRBV27 with TRBJ2-3; 7 nucleotides line up with TRBD1. The junction had 5 bases not matched to a gene; V was cut back by 8 bases and J by 3 bases. The germline V gene encodes CDR1 MNHEY and CDR2 SMNVEV (reference sequence). CDR3 size: 13 residues. The DNA for the CDR3 is TGTGCCAGCGGGGACAGAACGACAGATACGCAGTATTTT. As protein: CASGDRTTDTQYF.

This clonotype was seen ten or more times. The chain is built from TRBV6-5 and TRBJ2-3; D unresolved. V was trimmed by 6 bases and J by 6 bases, leaving 16 bases between them. Germline V CDR1 and CDR2: MNHEY, SVGAGI. This CDR3 contains 14 residues. CDR3 sequence reads: CASSPGPVHDTQYF. CDR3 coding DNA: TGTGCCAGCAGCCCCGGTCCGGTCCATGATACGCAGTATTTT.

There are a few counts of this clonotype. This sequence joins TRBV12-3 or TRBV12-4 and TRBJ2-2; a possible D gene is TRBD1 (6 bases). This CDR3 comprises 16 residues. The V end lost 3 bases, the J end lost 2 bases, and 13 bases lay between the germline ends. The CDR3 nucleotides are TGTGCCAGCAGTTTCTGGACAGAGCATAACACCGGGGAGCTGTTTTTT. This codes for CASSFWTEHNTGELFF.

The chain combines TRBV6-6 with TRBJ2-7; 8 bases map to TRBD1. The germline V gene encodes CDR1 MNHNY and CDR2 SVGAGI (reference sequence). The J segment lost 2 bases and the V segment lost 7 bases, leaving 1 base of the junction unmatched. There are 12 residues in the CDR3. CDR3 in amino acids: CASKQGAYEQYF. DNA of the CDR3: TGTGCCAGCAAACAGGGGGCCTACGAGCAGTACTTC.

The chain combines TRBV7-8 with TRBJ2-6; 7 bases fit TRBD1. There are 18 residues in the CDR3. The germline V gene has CDR1 SGHVS and CDR2 FQNEAQ. After removal of 5 bases from V and 0 bases from J, the junction contained 10 bases not matched to a gene. This CDR3 reads CASSITGTASSGANVLTF. In DNA, the CDR3 is TGTGCCAGCAGCATCACCGGGACAGCTAGCTCTGGGGCCAACGTCCTGACTTTC.

This clonotype was found a few times. The gene calls are TRBV6-1 and TRBJ2-3; D is undetermined. Germline V gene data show CDR1 as MNHNS and CDR2 as SASEGT. Trimming took off 1 base at V and 1 base at J, with 9 bases between the two ends. The CDR3 extends over 15 amino acids. The CDR3 bases are TGTGCCAGCAGTGAAGAGAGGTTTGGCACAGATACGCAGTATTTT. Translated, it gives CASSEERFGTDTQYF.

This clonotype was seen at least ten times. CDR3 nucleotide sequence: TGTGCCAGCAGCTTAAATCCCACAGGGGGATTGGATACGCAGTATTTT. Protein product: CASSLNPTGGLDTQYF. This chain joins TRBV7-2 and TRBJ2-3; 8 nucleotides line up with TRBD1. CDR1 and CDR2 (germline): SGHTA, FQGNSA. The V segment lost 2 bases and the J segment 6 bases; nucleotides outside the gene matches: 10. The CDR3 is 16 amino acids.

This clonotype was counted at least ten times. The rearrangement links TRBV20-1 to TRBJ1-5, with 7 bases that match TRBD1. This CDR3 has 13 residues. Germline trimming cut 5 bases from V and 4 bases from J; bases unmatched to any gene: 5. Germline CDR1 is DFQATT and CDR2 is SNEGSKA (reference sequence). CDR3 bases: TGCAGTGCTGCCAGGGGGGCTAATCAGCCCCAGCATTTT. Its protein product is CSAARGANQPQHF.

This clonotype was observed at least ten times. The gene calls are TRBV20-1 and TRBJ2-7; D is uncertain. Per the germline V gene, CDR1 is DFQATT and CDR2 is SNEGSKA (reference sequence). The length of the CDR3 is 12 residues. The V end lost 1 base, the J end lost 3 bases, and 7 bases lay between the germline ends. The CDR3, as DNA: TGCAGTGCTAGAGGGCTTGGCTACGAGCAGTACGTC. Protein sequence: CSARGLGYEQYV.

This clonotype was counted ten times or more. This chain joins TRBV20-1 and TRBJ2-4, with D possibly being TRBD2 (5 bases). Trimming cost V 3 bases and J 6 bases, with 15 bases left between them. Germline CDR1 and CDR2: DFQATT and SNEGSKA (reference sequence). The CDR3 consists of 14 residues. The CDR3 reads CSASKVPGGNIQYF. Written as DNA, the CDR3 is TGCAGTGCTAGTAAAGTTCCCGGAGGAAACATTCAGTACTTC.